The 25 T cell receptor beta chains below all came from one sample that was sequenced in a study of T cells in Graves' hyperthyroidism and ophthalmopathy. Using RNA transcripts as the source, TCR beta CDR3 regions were amplified. Initially, a first-round RT-PCR of the TCR CDR3 employed the HTBI primer set. Each CDR3 protein gets one entry after TCRdb re-called the multiplex PCR reads with MiXCR. The sample has roughly 640,000 distinct CDR3 sequences, roughly a sixth seen once. The sequencing input was blood. These receptor sequences come from a woman aged 40-49 years with Graves' ophthalmopathy.

This clonotype was seen only a few times. The rearrangement uses TRBV2 and TRBJ2-2; 8 bases match TRBD2. This CDR3 is built from 14 residues. The V segment lost 7 bases and the J segment 4 bases; nucleotides outside the gene matches: 5. The V gene's germline CDR1 is SNHLY and CDR2 FYNNEI. The CDR3 nucleotides read TGTGCCAGCAATCTCGGGAGGGGCACCGGGGAGCTGTTTTTT. It yields the protein CASNLGRGTGELFF.

This clonotype occurred a few times. The chain uses TRBV6-1 and TRBJ2-1, with 10 bases that match TRBD2. The CDR3 is 17 residues long. V dropped 6 bases and J dropped 4; count of bases not matched to a gene: 12. Germline lookup yields CDR1 MNHNS and CDR2 SASEGT. This CDR3 is CASRRGVTSGLYNEQFF. The CDR3 coding sequence is TGTGCCAGCAGGCGAGGTGTGACTAGCGGGCTTTACAATGAGCAGTTCTTC.

This clonotype has a count of ten or more. This chain connects TRBV28 to TRBJ1-2; the D is unclear. CDR1 MDHEN and CDR2 SYDVKM come from the germline V gene. Trimming left V 3 bases short and J 3 bases short, with 5 bases between. This CDR3 has 12 amino acids. Here the CDR3 DNA reads TGTGCCAGCAGTTTTGATGACTATGGCTACACCTTC. It yields the protein CASSFDDYGYTF.

This clonotype was found a few times. J is TRBJ2-2 and V is TRBV5-1; 7 positions match TRBD2. Germline V gene sequence: CDR1 SGHRS, CDR2 YFSETQ. The length of the CDR3 is 16 residues. V lost 2 bases, J lost 2 bases, and 6 bases stayed unmatched. The chain's CDR3 is CASSFDSGGNTGELFF. CDR3 DNA: TGCGCCAGCAGCTTTGACTCGGGGGGTAACACCGGGGAGCTGTTTTTT.

The genes are TRBV7-3 and TRBJ2-5; 14 bases fit TRBD2. CDR3 length equals 14 residues. Germline V gives CDR1 SGHTA, CDR2 FQGTGA. Germline trimming cut 8 bases from V and 3 bases from J; bases unmatched to any gene: 2. The CDR3 DNA reads as TGTGCCAGCGGACTAGCGGGAGGTGAAGAGACCCAGTACTTC. Residues: CASGLAGGEETQYF.

The chain links TRBV9 to TRBJ1-5; D call uncertain. V lost 4 bases and J 2 bases, leaving 13 bases between the germline ends. Per the germline V gene, CDR1 is SGDLS and CDR2 is YYNGEE. The CDR3 length is 15 residues. The CDR3 loop reads CASSPGVGGNQPQHF. For the CDR3, the DNA is TGTGCCAGCAGCCCCGGGGTAGGCGGCAATCAGCCCCAGCATTTT.

This chain uses TRBV27 with TRBJ2-1, with 9 bases matching TRBD1. V shed 6 bases, J shed 0 bases, and the junction held 6 bases outside the gene matches. The CDR3 sequence is 16 residues long. Germline assignment: CDR1 MNHEY and CDR2 SMNVEV (reference sequence). CDR3 protein: CASSPGTGSSYNEQFF. The CDR3 DNA sequence: TGTGCCAGCAGCCCCGGGACAGGGAGCTCCTACAATGAGCAGTTCTTC.

At least ten counts were recorded for this clonotype. The rearrangement joins TRBV5-1 to TRBJ2-1; D is unclear. The CDR3 is 12 residues long. CDR1 SGHRS and CDR2 YFSETQ come from the germline V gene. V was trimmed by 3 bases and J by 7 bases, leaving 8 bases between them. Written as DNA, the CDR3 is TGCGCCAGCAGCTCCAACTGGAATGAGCAGTTCTTC. Protein product: CASSSNWNEQFF.

This clonotype has at least ten counts. J is TRBJ1-6 and V is TRBV20-1; 8 bases match TRBD1. The CDR3 length is 15 residues. The germline V gene encodes CDR1 DFQATT and CDR2 SNEGSKA (reference sequence). After removal of 0 bases from V and 8 bases from J, the junction contained 6 bases not matched to a gene. The CDR3 DNA reads TGCAGTGCTAGAGATCCCGGGACAGGAGATTCACCCCTCCACTTT. It yields the protein CSARDPGTGDSPLHF.

This sequence joins TRBV3-1 and TRBJ2-3, with 8 bases fitting TRBD2. The trim removed 0 bases at V and 6 bases at J, leaving 14 bases unmatched. The CDR3 has 18 amino acids. Germline CDR1 LGHDT, CDR2 YNNKEL (reference sequence). The CDR3 DNA follows: TGTGCCAGCAGCCAAGATTTTAGGAGCGGGAGAGGTTCGGATACGCAGTATTTT. It encodes CASSQDFRSGRGSDTQYF.

The table lists this clonotype with many counts. V and J are TRBV30 and TRBJ2-7; perhaps TRBD2 as D (7 bases). The CDR3 is made up of 15 amino acids. Germline assignment: CDR1 GTSNPN and CDR2 SVGIG (reference sequence). Trimming pared 6 bases from V and 1 base from J, leaving 19 bases between. The CDR3 nucleotides read TGTGCCTGTATCCAAACGGGGGGCATGTCCTACGAGCAGTACTTC. It yields the protein CACIQTGGMSYEQYF.

This clonotype was detected ten times or more. V and J are TRBV20-1 and TRBJ2-3; 7 bases fit TRBD1. Trimming removed 0 bases from V and 6 bases from J; junction bases left unmatched: 3. The germline CDR1 and CDR2 sequences are DFQATT and SNEGSKA (reference sequence). CDR3 size: 13 residues. The CDR3 sequence: CSARDPGGDTQYF. The CDR3 DNA is TGCAGTGCTAGAGACCCAGGGGGTGATACGCAGTATTTT.

The chain links TRBV5-1 to TRBJ2-5; 9 bases map to TRBD1. V shed 4 bases and J 3 bases; nucleotides not matched to a gene: 7. CDR1 is SGHRS and CDR2 is YFSETQ in the germline V gene. The CDR3 runs to 15 residues. The CDR3 coding sequence is TGCGCCAGCAGCGGGGGACAGGGAGTAAAAGAGACCCAGTACTTC. It specifies CASSGGQGVKETQYF.

This clonotype turned up a few times. V is TRBV7-2 and J is TRBJ1-3, with 7 bases lining up with TRBD1. V lost 5 bases and J lost 1; bases outside the gene matches: 8. Germline V gives CDR1 SGHTA, CDR2 FQGNSA. This CDR3 region has 16 residues. For the CDR3, the DNA is TGTGCCAGCAGCCTACAAGGGGGCCTATCTGGAAACACCATATATTTT. This gives the protein CASSLQGGLSGNTIYF.

The chain employs TRBV6-2 or TRBV6-3 and TRBJ2-5; 7 nucleotides line up with TRBD1. The germline V gene has CDR1 MNHEY and CDR2 SVGEGT. V gave up 6 bases and J gave up 2 bases; unmatched junction bases: 6. The CDR3 contains 14 residues. The CDR3 DNA is TGTGCCAGCAGGGCCCCGGACAGGCAAGAGACCCAGTACTTC. Translated, it gives CASRAPDRQETQYF.

J is TRBJ1-5 and V is TRBV15; D is ambiguous. Trimming pared 5 bases from V and 9 bases from J, leaving 20 bases between. The CDR3 loop spans 15 amino acids. Germline loops: CDR1 LNHNV, CDR2 YYDKDF (reference sequence). CDR3 residues: CATSDRGFGALPQHF. CDR3 DNA sequence: TGTGCCACCAGCGATCGCGGGTTTGGTGCTTTGCCCCAGCATTTT.

Ten or more counts support this clonotype. The J gene is TRBJ2-1, the V gene TRBV10-3, with D perhaps TRBD2 (6 bases). This CDR3 has 17 amino acids. V lost 3 bases to trimming and J lost 4 bases, with 19 bases between them. Germline loops: CDR1 ENHRY, CDR2 SYGVKD. This chain's CDR3 is CAISDKSGTHKYNEQFF. DNA for the CDR3: TGTGCCATCAGTGATAAATCCGGGACTCACAAATACAATGAGCAGTTCTTC.

This clonotype came up many times. A read error may account for a junction end that differs from germline. The chain recombines TRBV5-1 with TRBJ2-2; maybe TRBD2 (5 bases). The CDR3 totals 13 residues. Per the germline V gene, CDR1 is SGHRS and CDR2 is YFSETQ. The CDR3 region has the DNA TGCGCCAGCAGCCCGGAACCTCTCGGGGAACTGTTTTTT. It specifies CASSPEPLGELFF.

This clonotype was counted between two and nine times. CDR3 bases: TGTGCCAGCAGTTGGAGGCCCTACGAGCAGTACTTC. It translates to CASSWRPYEQYF. This chain joins TRBV28 and TRBJ2-7, with D perhaps TRBD2 (5 bases). Germline lookup yields CDR1 MDHEN and CDR2 SYDVKM. The germline V and J ends were trimmed by 4 bases and 2 bases, with 6 bases remaining between them. This CDR3 is built from 12 residues.

The sample holds a few counts of this clonotype. CDR3 protein: CASSYGTTYEQYF. The CDR3 nucleotides are TGTGCCAGCAGTTACGGGACCACCTACGAGCAGTACTTC. The chain is built from TRBV6-2 or TRBV6-3 and TRBJ2-7; possibly TRBD1 or TRBD2 for D (5 bases each). Trimming stripped 2 bases from V and 2 bases from J, with 7 bases between. This CDR3 spans 13 amino acids. The germline V gene encodes CDR1 MNHEY and CDR2 SVGEGT.

This clonotype was detected only a few times. A junction boundary mismatches the germline segment, possibly from a read error. V usage is TRBV11-2 and J usage is TRBJ2-7; TRBD1 aligns across 7 bases. Germline V lookup: CDR1 SGHAT, CDR2 FQNNGV. The CDR3 loop spans 13 amino acids. The CDR3 nucleotides read TGTGCCAGCAGCCTAAGACAGGGCTACGGGCAGTACTTC. As protein: CASSLRQGYGQYF.

This clonotype was counted ten times or more. The chain has TRBV30 and TRBJ1-6; the D gene is possibly TRBD1 (6 bases). V lost 0 bases, J lost 9 bases, and 12 bases lay in between. This CDR3 contains 14 residues. Germline values: CDR1 GTSNPN, CDR2 SVGIG (reference sequence). The CDR3: CAWSVLVGASPLHF. CDR3 in DNA: TGTGCCTGGAGTGTACTTGTGGGGGCTTCACCCCTCCACTTT.

J is TRBJ2-5 and V is TRBV27, with TRBD2 matching 14 bases. CDR1 is MNHEY, CDR2 SMNVEV, per germline (reference sequence). V dropped 10 bases and J dropped 5; count of bases not matched to a gene: 6. The CDR3 loop spans 14 amino acids. CDR3 nucleotides: TGTGCCACCCGACTAGCGGGGGGGCGGGAGACCCAGTACTTC. Encoded protein: CATRLAGGRETQYF.

The chain recombines TRBV12-3 or TRBV12-4 with TRBJ1-1; a possible D gene is TRBD1 (6 bases). The CDR3 length is 16 residues. V dropped 2 bases and J dropped 6 bases, with 19 bases sitting between them. Here the CDR3 reads CASSLSGGHGFAEAFF. The CDR3 DNA reads as TGTGCCAGCAGTTTAAGTGGGGGGCATGGGTTTGCTGAAGCTTTCTTT.

The table lists this clonotype with many counts. The J gene is TRBJ2-7, the V gene TRBV2; no firm D call. The CDR3 totals 11 residues. Germline-derived CDR1 and CDR2 are SNHLY and FYNNEI. V lost 10 bases, J lost 4 bases, and 11 bases lay in between. The CDR3 loop is CATTDLYEQYF. The CDR3, as DNA: TGTGCCACGACTGACCTGTACGAGCAGTACTTC.